These 27 T cell receptor beta chains share one sample of origin, sequenced in a study of response to subunit inactivated influenza vaccine. Using its own MiXCR run on the RT-PCR reads, TCRdb lists one record per CDR3 protein. The sample has just under 550,000 distinct CDR3 sequences, less than 25% seen once. The same data also went into a second study, on T cells expressing NK-cell markers. From that study: UMIs accompanied the 5'RACE template switching by which TCR beta cDNA was made.

Specimen: CD4+ T cells sorted from PBMCs, collected 12 days after vaccination. These receptors all come from a man aged 45-65 years who received an inactivated influenza vaccine.

The chain employs TRBV5-1 and TRBJ2-7, with 8 bases fitting TRBD1. With V trimmed by 0 bases and J by 3 bases, 5 bases remained unmatched. The CDR3 length is 15 residues. Looked up from germline, CDR1 is SGHRS and CDR2 is YFSETQ. CDR3 in amino acids: CASSLAGQGNYEQYF. The CDR3 DNA reads as TGCGCCAGCAGCTTGGCAGGACAGGGTAACTACGAGCAGTACTTC.

The V call is TRBV20-1, the J call TRBJ2-1, with D perhaps matching TRBD2 (6 bases). The germline V gene encodes CDR1 DFQATT and CDR2 SNEGSKA (reference sequence). V was shortened by 0 bases and J by 2 bases, with 14 bases between the two germline ends. The CDR3 sequence is 16 residues long. The CDR3 region has the DNA TGCAGTGCTAGAGATGGCGGGGCGGCTACCTACAATGAGCAGTTCTTC. This translates into CSARDGGAATYNEQFF.

This clonotype showed up just a few times. The chain is built from TRBV7-3 and TRBJ1-5; no clear D. The CDR3 is 13 amino acids. The germline gives CDR1 SGHTA, CDR2 FQGTGA. Trimming stripped 0 bases from V and 6 bases from J, with 6 bases between. CDR3 sequence reads: CASSLTLSQPQHF. DNA of the CDR3: TGTGCCAGCAGCTTAACCCTCAGTCAGCCCCAGCATTTT. The full variable domain, in which reference TRBV7-3 and TRBJ1-5 provide the parts outside the CDR3, is GAGVSQTPSNKVTEKGKYVELRCDPISGHTALYWYRQSLGQGPEFLIYFQGTGAADDSGLPNDRFFAVRPEGSVSTLKIQRTERGDSAVYLCASSLTLSQPQHFGDGTRLSIL.

This clonotype was counted between two and nine times. The gene calls are TRBV10-3 and TRBJ2-2, with D tentatively TRBD2 (6 bases). The germline CDR1 and CDR2 sequences are ENHRY and SYGVKD. The CDR3 is 14 amino acids. V was pared by 6 bases and J by 7 bases, with 15 bases between. Here the CDR3 DNA reads TGTGCCATCAGCACACCTTCGGGGGTCGGGGAGCTGTTTTTT. Its protein product is CAISTPSGVGELFF.

The chain links TRBV27 to TRBJ1-2, with D possibly matching TRBD1 (5 bases). The CDR3 spans 15 residues. V was trimmed by 1 base and J by 2 bases, leaving 11 bases between them. CDR1 MNHEY and CDR2 SMNVEV come from the germline V gene (reference sequence). Here the CDR3 DNA reads TGTGCCAGCAGTTTATATGCAGGGTGGAACTATGGCTACACCTTC. Protein product: CASSLYAGWNYGYTF.

The chain couples TRBV5-1 to TRBJ2-3; the D is unclear. The CDR3 is 15 amino acids. Germline assignment: CDR1 SGHRS and CDR2 YFSETQ. Trimming removed 4 bases from V and 0 bases from J, with 12 bases in between. DNA of the CDR3: TGCGCCAGCAGCACCCGCAGCACCAGCACAGATACGCAGTATTTT. Translated: CASSTRSTSTDTQYF.

This clonotype was detected a few times. The chain combines TRBV9 with TRBJ2-3; perhaps TRBD2 as D (6 bases). Germline CDR1 is SGDLS and CDR2 is YYNGEE. The V end was cut by 3 bases, the J end by 6 bases, with 17 bases between. The length of the CDR3 is 15 residues. CDR3 protein: CASSAIGTLQDTQYF. The CDR3 nucleotides are TGTGCCAGCAGCGCGATCGGGACTCTACAGGATACGCAGTATTTT.

This clonotype was recorded a few times. The chain recombines TRBV5-1 with TRBJ2-5, with D possibly TRBD1 on 7 matching bases. Germline CDR1 reads SGHRS; CDR2 reads YFSETQ. Trimming cost V 3 bases and J 0 bases, with 21 bases left between them. The CDR3 is 18 amino acids. The CDR3 region is CASSSLVKAGQYQETQYF. In nucleotides, the CDR3 is TGCGCCAGCAGCTCACTTGTCAAGGCGGGACAGTACCAAGAGACCCAGTACTTC.

This clonotype was recorded a few times. The CDR3 region has the DNA TGTGCCAGCAGTTACATAGCGGGGGCCCGAGGTGAGCAGTTCTTC. This translates into CASSYIAGARGEQFF. The chain employs TRBV27 and TRBJ2-1, with 9 bases aligning to TRBD2. The CDR3 has 15 amino acids. Unmatched junction bases numbered 10, after V lost 4 bases and J lost 9 bases. Germline V gives CDR1 MNHEY, CDR2 SMNVEV (reference sequence).

The DNA of the CDR3 is TGCGCCAGCAGCGTAACTAGCGGGAGGGAAGAGACCCAGTACTTC. Residues: CASSVTSGREETQYF. The V gene is TRBV5-1, the J gene TRBJ2-5, with 13 bases fitting TRBD2. Germline V gene data show CDR1 as SGHRS and CDR2 as YFSETQ. Trimming at V came to 4 bases and at J to 3 bases, leaving 3 bases not matched to a gene. The CDR3 runs to 15 residues.

The J gene is TRBJ2-2, the V gene TRBV5-1, with a weak D call TRBD1 (5 bases). Trimming stripped 2 bases from V and 3 bases from J, with 11 bases between. CDR3 length: 15 amino acids. Germline V gene lookup returns CDR1 SGHRS and CDR2 YFSETQ. CDR3 sequence: CASSLSQQDTGELFF. The CDR3 nucleotides are TGCGCCAGCAGCTTATCTCAACAGGACACCGGGGAGCTGTTTTTT.

This clonotype occurred a few times. The gene calls are TRBV5-5 and TRBJ2-7; D is undetermined. The germline gives CDR1 SGHKS, CDR2 YYEKEE (reference sequence). Trimming pared 0 bases from V and 0 bases from J, leaving 10 bases between. This CDR3 is built from 15 residues. The CDR3 DNA follows: TGTGCCAGCAGCTTGGGGGCAGCTGGCTCCTACGAGCAGTACTTC. Translating it yields CASSLGAAGSYEQYF. Looking up the rest from reference TRBV5-5 and TRBJ2-7 gives the full variable domain: DAGVTQSPTHLIKTRGQQVTLRCSPISGHKSVSWYQQVLGQGPQFIFQYYEKEERGRGNFPDRFSARQFPNYSSELNVNALLLGDSALYLCASSLGAAGSYEQYFGPGTRLTVT.

The table lists this clonotype with a few counts. V gene TRBV5-6 combines with J gene TRBJ1-1, with 7 bases fitting TRBD1. This CDR3 region has 13 residues. The V and J ends lost 5 bases and 4 bases, in that order; junction bases with no gene match: 5. Germline loops: CDR1 SGHDT, CDR2 YYEEEE. In nucleotides, the CDR3 is TGTGCCAGCAGATCGGGACAGATCACTGAAGCTTTCTTT. Amino acids: CASRSGQITEAFF.

The rearrangement uses TRBV12-3 or TRBV12-4 and TRBJ1-5; the D is unclear. V was shortened by 5 bases and J by 7 bases, with 9 bases between the two germline ends. The CDR3 extends over 12 amino acids. The CDR3 loop is CASSMGAQPQHF. For the CDR3, the DNA is TGTGCCAGCAGTATGGGAGCGCAGCCCCAGCATTTT.

The gene calls are TRBV6-2 or TRBV6-3 and TRBJ1-2; D not certain. V was pared by 0 bases and J by 2 bases, with 7 bases between. The CDR3 is 14 residues long. CDR1 is MNHEY and CDR2 is SVGEGT in the germline V gene. The CDR3 region has the DNA TGTGCCAGCAGTTACTCGATAAGGAACTATGGCTACACCTTC. It encodes CASSYSIRNYGYTF.

This clonotype showed up just a few times. V usage is TRBV7-2 and J usage is TRBJ1-3; D is undetermined. The CDR3 is 16 amino acids. V dropped 0 bases and J dropped 0 bases, with 9 bases sitting between them. The V gene's germline CDR1 is SGHTA and CDR2 FQGNSA. CDR3 region: CASSLAGHHSGNTIYF. The CDR3 coding sequence is TGTGCCAGCAGCTTAGCAGGGCACCACTCTGGAAACACCATATATTTT.

The chain links TRBV20-1 to TRBJ2-1, with D hard to call. The CDR3 totals 12 residues. Trimming stripped 1 base from V and 8 bases from J, with 9 bases between. Germline V CDR1 and CDR2: DFQATT, SNEGSKA (reference sequence). This CDR3 is CSARVVRDEQFF. The CDR3 DNA follows: TGCAGTGCTAGAGTTGTTAGAGATGAGCAGTTCTTC.

This clonotype was counted between two and nine times. The gene calls are TRBV12-3 or TRBV12-4 and TRBJ2-2; D is ambiguous. The CDR3 totals 14 residues. V lost 2 bases and J lost 3, with 7 bases in between. The CDR3 nucleotides read TGTGCCAGCAGTTTATACTCGTACACCGGGGAGCTGTTTTTT. It translates to CASSLYSYTGELFF.

This clonotype was found a few times. This rearrangement joins TRBV6-2 or TRBV6-3 to TRBJ2-7, with TRBD2 matching over 7 bases. Germline CDR1 is MNHEY and CDR2 is SVGEGT. V lost 0 bases and J lost 2; bases outside the gene matches: 7. The length of the CDR3 is 16 residues. The CDR3 DNA sequence: TGTGCCAGCAGTTACTCGAGCAGCGGGGCCGCCTACGAGCAGTACTTC. Translated, it gives CASSYSSSGAAYEQYF.

This clonotype came up a few times. The V gene is TRBV20-1, the J gene TRBJ1-1; D might be TRBD1 (6 bases). Trimming took off 6 bases at V and 3 bases at J, with 17 bases between the two ends. The CDR3 extends over 14 amino acids. The germline V gene encodes CDR1 DFQATT and CDR2 SNEGSKA (reference sequence). The CDR3 spells CSAAQGGQYTEAFF. The DNA of the CDR3 is TGCAGTGCCGCACAGGGAGGGCAGTACACTGAAGCTTTCTTT.

The chain uses TRBV5-1 and TRBJ1-6; 7 bases line up with TRBD1. CDR1 SGHRS and CDR2 YFSETQ come from the germline V gene. The J segment lost 8 bases and the V segment lost 3 bases, leaving 5 bases of the junction unmatched. CDR3 length equals 14 residues. The CDR3 DNA reads as TGCGCCAGCAGCTCCGGGACAGACTATTCACCCCTCCACTTT. It codes for CASSSGTDYSPLHF.

The chain uses TRBV2 and TRBJ2-2; D ambiguous. V gave up 4 bases and J gave up 7 bases, with 16 bases separating them. Germline V gene data show CDR1 as SNHLY and CDR2 as FYNNEI. The CDR3 is 15 amino acids. The CDR3 DNA reads TGTGCCAGCAGTGTGGGCCTTGGGAACGGCGGGGAGCTGTTTTTT. Translating gives CASSVGLGNGGELFF.

This chain connects TRBV27 to TRBJ2-7; D is possibly TRBD2 (5 bases). This CDR3 has 16 amino acids. Trimming took 5 bases from V and 6 from J, leaving 23 bases between them. Germline V gene data show CDR1 as MNHEY and CDR2 as SMNVEV (reference sequence). The CDR3 DNA follows: TGTGCCAGCAGTGCCATGTACGGGAAAAGCCCCTCCGAGCAGTACTTC. Translation gives CASSAMYGKSPSEQYF.

V and J are TRBV5-1 and TRBJ2-7; D possibly corresponds to TRBD2 (7 bases). Germline CDR1 reads SGHRS; CDR2 reads YFSETQ. The CDR3 totals 15 residues. V was trimmed by 0 bases and J by 4 bases, leaving 14 bases between them. CDR3 sequence: CASSLDPGGPYEQYF. The DNA for the CDR3 is TGCGCCAGCAGCTTGGATCCCGGGGGGCCTTACGAGCAGTACTTC. The full variable domain, in which reference TRBV5-1 and TRBJ2-7 provide the parts outside the CDR3, is KAGVTQTPRYLIKTRGQQVTLSCSPISGHRSVSWYQQTPGQGLQFLFEYFSETQRNKGNFPGRFSGRQFSNSRSEMNVSTLELGDSALYLCASSLDPGGPYEQYFGPGTRLTVT.

CDR3 nucleotides: TGCAGTGCTAGTGGCGATCGCAATCAGCCCCAGCATTTT. Its protein product is CSASGDRNQPQHF. The chain is built from TRBV20-1 and TRBJ1-5; no firm D call. The CDR3 consists of 13 residues. Trimming pared 3 bases from V and 2 bases from J, leaving 8 bases between. The germline CDR1 and CDR2 sequences are DFQATT and SNEGSKA (reference sequence).

The rearrangement uses TRBV7-2 and TRBJ2-2, with D possibly matching TRBD1 (6 bases). Trimming took off 2 bases at V and 0 bases at J, with 10 bases between the two ends. Germline CDR1 reads SGHTA; CDR2 reads FQGNSA. The CDR3 is 16 residues long. The CDR3 region is CASSLPGTTNTGELFF. The DNA of the CDR3 is TGTGCCAGCAGCTTACCGGGGACAACGAACACCGGGGAGCTGTTTTTT.

This clonotype showed up many times. The chain links TRBV14 to TRBJ2-3; possible D gene TRBD1, 5 bases. Trimming removed 5 bases at V and 2 bases at J, with 11 bases between. Per the germline V gene, CDR1 is SGHDN and CDR2 is FVKESK. The CDR3 is 14 amino acids. The CDR3 sequence: CASSDSAHTDTQYF. In DNA form, the CDR3 reads TGTGCCAGCAGCGACAGTGCGCACACAGATACGCAGTATTTT. Full variable domain (outside the CDR3, taken from reference TRBV14 and TRBJ2-3): EAGVTQFPSHSVIEKGQTVTLRCDPISGHDNLYWYRRVMGKEIKFLLHFVKESKQDESGMPNNRFLAERTGGTYSTLKVQPAELEDSGVYFCASSDSAHTDTQYFGPGTRLTVL.